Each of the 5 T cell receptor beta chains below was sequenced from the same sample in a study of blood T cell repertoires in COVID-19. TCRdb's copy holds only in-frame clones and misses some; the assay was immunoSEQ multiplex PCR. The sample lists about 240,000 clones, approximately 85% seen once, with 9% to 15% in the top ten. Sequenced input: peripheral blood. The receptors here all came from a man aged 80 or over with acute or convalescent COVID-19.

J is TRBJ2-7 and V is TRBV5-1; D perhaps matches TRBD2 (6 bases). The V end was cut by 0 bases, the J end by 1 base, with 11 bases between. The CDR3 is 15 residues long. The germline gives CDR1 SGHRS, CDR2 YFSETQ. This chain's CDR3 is CASSLGAGRSYEQYF. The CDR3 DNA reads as TGCGCCAGCAGCTTGGGGGCGGGAAGATCCTACGAGCAGTACTTC.

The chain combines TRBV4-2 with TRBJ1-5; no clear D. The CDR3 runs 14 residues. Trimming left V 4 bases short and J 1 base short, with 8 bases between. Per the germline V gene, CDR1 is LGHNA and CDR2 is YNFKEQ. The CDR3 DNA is TGTGCCAGCAGCCCTGGAGCGAGCAATCAGCCCCAGCATTTT. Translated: CASSPGASNQPQHF.

The CDR3 nucleotides read TGCGCCAGCAGCTCACGGCGGGGGGCTAGTGCGAACACCGGGGAGCTGTTTTTT. Translated: CASSSRRGASANTGELFF. The V gene is TRBV5-1, the J gene TRBJ2-2; TRBD2 agrees at 8 bases. J was trimmed by 0 bases and V by 3 bases; bases with no gene match: 10. In germline, CDR1 is SGHRS, CDR2 YFSETQ. The CDR3 has 18 amino acids.

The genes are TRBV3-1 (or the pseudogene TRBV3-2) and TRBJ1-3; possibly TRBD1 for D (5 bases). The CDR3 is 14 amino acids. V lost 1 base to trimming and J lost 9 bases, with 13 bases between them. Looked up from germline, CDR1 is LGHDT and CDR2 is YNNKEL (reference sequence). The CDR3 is CASSQANSGGTIYF. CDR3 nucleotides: TGTGCCAGCAGCCAAGCCAACAGCGGGGGCACCATATATTTT.

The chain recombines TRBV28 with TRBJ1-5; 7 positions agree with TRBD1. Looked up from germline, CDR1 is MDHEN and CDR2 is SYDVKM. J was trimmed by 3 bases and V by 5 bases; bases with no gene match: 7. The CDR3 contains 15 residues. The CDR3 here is CASSPPTGINQPQHF. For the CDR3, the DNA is TGTGCCAGCAGTCCGCCGACAGGGATCAATCAGCCCCAGCATTTT.